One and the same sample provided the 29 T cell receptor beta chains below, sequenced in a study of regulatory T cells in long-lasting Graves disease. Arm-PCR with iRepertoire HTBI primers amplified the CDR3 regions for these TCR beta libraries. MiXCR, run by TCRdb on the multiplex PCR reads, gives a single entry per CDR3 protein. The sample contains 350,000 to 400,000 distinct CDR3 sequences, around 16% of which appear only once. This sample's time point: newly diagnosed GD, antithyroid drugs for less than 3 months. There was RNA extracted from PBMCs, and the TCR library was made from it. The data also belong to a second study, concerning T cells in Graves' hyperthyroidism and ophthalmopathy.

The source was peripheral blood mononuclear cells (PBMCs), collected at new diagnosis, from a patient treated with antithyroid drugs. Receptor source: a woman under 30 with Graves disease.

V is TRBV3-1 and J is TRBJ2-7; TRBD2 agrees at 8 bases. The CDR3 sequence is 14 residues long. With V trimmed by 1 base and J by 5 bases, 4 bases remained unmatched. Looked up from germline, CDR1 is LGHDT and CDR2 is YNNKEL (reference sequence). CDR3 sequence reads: CASSQGTSFHEQYF. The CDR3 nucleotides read TGTGCCAGCAGCCAAGGGACTAGCTTCCACGAGCAGTACTTC.

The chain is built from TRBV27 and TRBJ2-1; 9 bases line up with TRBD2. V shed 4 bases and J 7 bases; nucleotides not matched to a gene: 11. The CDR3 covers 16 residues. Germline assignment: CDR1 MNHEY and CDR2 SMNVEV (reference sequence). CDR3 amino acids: CASSSPAGGQSNEQFF. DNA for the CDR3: TGTGCCAGCAGTTCCCCCGCGGGAGGGCAGTCGAATGAGCAGTTCTTC.

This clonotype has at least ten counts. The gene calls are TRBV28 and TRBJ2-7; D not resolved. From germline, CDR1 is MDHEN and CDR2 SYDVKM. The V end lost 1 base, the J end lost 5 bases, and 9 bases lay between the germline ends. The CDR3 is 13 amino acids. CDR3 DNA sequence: TGTGCCAGCAGTTTATCCCCGTCTGACGAGCAGTACTTC. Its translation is CASSLSPSDEQYF.

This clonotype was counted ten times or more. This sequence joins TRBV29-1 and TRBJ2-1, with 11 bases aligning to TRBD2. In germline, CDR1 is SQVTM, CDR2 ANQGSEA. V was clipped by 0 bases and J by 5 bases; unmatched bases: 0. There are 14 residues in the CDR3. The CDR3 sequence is CSVEELAGDNEQFF. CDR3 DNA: TGCAGCGTTGAAGAACTAGCGGGAGACAATGAGCAGTTCTTC.

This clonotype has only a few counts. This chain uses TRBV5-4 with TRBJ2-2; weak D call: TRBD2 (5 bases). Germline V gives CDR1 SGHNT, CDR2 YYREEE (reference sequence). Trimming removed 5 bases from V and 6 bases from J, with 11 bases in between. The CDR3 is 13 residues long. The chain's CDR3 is CASSGERPGELFF. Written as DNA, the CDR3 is TGTGCCAGCAGTGGGGAGAGACCCGGGGAGCTGTTTTTT.

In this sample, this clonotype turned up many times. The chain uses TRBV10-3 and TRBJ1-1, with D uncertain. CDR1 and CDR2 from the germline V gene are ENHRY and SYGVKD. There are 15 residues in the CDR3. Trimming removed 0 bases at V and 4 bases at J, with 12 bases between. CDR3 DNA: TGTGCCATCAGTGAGTCGACTGCGGGCGGCACTGAAGCTTTCTTT. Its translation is CAISESTAGGTEAFF.

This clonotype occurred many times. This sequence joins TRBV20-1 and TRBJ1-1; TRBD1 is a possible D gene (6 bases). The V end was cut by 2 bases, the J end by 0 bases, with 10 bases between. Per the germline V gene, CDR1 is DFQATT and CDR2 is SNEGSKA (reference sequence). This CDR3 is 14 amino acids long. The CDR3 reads CSARQGTMNTEAFF. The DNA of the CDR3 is TGCAGTGCTAGACAGGGGACAATGAACACTGAAGCTTTCTTT.

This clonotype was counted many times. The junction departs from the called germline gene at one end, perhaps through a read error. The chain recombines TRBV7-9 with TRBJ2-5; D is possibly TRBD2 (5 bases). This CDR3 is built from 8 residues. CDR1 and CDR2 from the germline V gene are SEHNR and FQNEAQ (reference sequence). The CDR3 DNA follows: TGTGCCAGCAGCCCGAGGGACTTC. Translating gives CASSPRDF.

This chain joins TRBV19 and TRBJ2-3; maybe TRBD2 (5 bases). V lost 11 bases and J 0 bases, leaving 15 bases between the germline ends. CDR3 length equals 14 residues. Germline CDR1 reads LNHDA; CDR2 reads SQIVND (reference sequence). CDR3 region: CASGSPGSTDTQYF. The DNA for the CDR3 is TGTGCCTCGGGGTCCCCGGGGAGCACAGATACGCAGTATTTT.

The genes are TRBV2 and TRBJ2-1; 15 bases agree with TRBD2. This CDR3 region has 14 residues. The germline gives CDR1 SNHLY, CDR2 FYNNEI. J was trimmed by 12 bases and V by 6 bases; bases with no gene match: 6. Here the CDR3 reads CASSLRTSGRGQFF. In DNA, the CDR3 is TGTGCCAGCAGCCTAAGGACTAGCGGGAGGGGGCAGTTCTTC.

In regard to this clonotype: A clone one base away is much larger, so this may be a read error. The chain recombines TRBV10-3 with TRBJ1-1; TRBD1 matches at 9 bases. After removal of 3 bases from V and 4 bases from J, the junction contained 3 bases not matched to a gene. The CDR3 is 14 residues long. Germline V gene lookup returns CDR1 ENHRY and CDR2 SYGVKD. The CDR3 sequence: CAISDGTGSTEAFF. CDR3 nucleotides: TGTGCCATCAGTGATGGGACAGGGAGCACTGAAGCTTTCTTT.

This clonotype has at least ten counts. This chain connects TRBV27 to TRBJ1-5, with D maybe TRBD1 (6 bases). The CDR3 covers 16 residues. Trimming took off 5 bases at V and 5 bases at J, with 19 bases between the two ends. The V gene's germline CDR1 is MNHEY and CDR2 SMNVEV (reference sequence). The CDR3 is CASSPLHRETHQPQHF. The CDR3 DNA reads TGTGCCAGCAGTCCTCTACACAGGGAAACCCATCAGCCCCAGCATTTT.

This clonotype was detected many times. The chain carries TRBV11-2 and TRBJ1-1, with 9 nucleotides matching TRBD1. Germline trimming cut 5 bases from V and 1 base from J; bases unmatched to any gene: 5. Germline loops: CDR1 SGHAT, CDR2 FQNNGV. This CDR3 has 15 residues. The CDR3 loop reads CASSHPGQGNTEAFF. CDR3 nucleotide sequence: TGTGCCAGCAGCCACCCGGGACAGGGGAACACTGAAGCTTTCTTT.

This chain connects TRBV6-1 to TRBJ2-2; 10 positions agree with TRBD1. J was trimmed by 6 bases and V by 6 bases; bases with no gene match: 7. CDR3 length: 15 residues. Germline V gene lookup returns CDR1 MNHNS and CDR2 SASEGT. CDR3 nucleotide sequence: TGTGCCAGCAGGGGACAGGGGACTGTGGCCGGGGAGCTGTTTTTT. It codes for CASRGQGTVAGELFF.

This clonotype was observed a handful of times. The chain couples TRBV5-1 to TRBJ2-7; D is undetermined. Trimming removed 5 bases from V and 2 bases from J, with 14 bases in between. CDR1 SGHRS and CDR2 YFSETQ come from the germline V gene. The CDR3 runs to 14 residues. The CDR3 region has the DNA TGCGCCAGCAGTTTTTGGACGGAGACCTACGAGCAGTACTTC. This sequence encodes CASSFWTETYEQYF. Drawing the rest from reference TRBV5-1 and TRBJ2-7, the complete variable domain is KAGVTQTPRYLIKTRGQQVTLSCSPISGHRSVSWYQQTPGQGLQFLFEYFSETQRNKGNFPGRFSGRQFSNSRSEMNVSTLELGDSALYLCASSFWTETYEQYFGPGTRLTVT.

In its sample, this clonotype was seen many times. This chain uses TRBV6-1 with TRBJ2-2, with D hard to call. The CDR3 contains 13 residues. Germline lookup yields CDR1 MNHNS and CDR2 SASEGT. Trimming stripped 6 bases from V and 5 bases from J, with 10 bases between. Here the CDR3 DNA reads TGTGCCAGCAGCCCCGCGGTGACCGGGGAGCTGTTTTTT. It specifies CASSPAVTGELFF.

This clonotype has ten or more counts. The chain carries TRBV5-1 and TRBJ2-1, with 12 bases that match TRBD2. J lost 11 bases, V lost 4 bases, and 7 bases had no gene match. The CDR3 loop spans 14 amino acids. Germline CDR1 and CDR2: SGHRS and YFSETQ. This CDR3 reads CASSVASGGEKQFF. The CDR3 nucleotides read TGCGCCAGCAGCGTCGCTAGCGGGGGGGAGAAGCAGTTCTTC.

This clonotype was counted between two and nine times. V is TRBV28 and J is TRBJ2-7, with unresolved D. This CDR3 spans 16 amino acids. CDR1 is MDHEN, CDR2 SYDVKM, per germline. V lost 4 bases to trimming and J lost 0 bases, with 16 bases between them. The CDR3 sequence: CASSSHSPGLSYEQYF. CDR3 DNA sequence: TGTGCCAGCAGTTCCCATTCTCCGGGCCTCTCCTACGAGCAGTACTTC.

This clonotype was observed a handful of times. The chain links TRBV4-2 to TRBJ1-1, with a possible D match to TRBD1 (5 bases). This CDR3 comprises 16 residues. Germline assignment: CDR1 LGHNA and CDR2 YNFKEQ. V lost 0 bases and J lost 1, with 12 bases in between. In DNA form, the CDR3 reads TGTGCCAGCAGCCAAGAGAGGGTTCAGGGGAACACTGAAGCTTTCTTT. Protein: CASSQERVQGNTEAFF.

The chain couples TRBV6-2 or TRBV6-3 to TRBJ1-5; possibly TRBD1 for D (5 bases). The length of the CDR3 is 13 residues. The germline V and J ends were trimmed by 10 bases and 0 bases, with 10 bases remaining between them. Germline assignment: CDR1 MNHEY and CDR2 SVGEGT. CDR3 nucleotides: TGTGCCATTCAGGGTTATAGCAATCAGCCCCAGCATTTT. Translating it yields CAIQGYSNQPQHF.

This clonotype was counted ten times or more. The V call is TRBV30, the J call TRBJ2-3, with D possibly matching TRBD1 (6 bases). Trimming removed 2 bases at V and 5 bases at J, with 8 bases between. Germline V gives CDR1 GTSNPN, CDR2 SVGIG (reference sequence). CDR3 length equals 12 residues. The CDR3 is CAWSRQVDTQYF. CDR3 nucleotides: TGTGCCTGGAGTCGACAGGTAGATACGCAGTATTTT. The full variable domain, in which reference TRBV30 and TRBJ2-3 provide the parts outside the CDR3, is SQTIHQWPATLVQPVGSPLSLECTVEGTSNPNLYWYRQAAGRGLQLLFYSVGIGQISSEVPQNLSASRPQDRQFILSSKKLLLSDSGFYLCAWSRQVDTQYFGPGTRLTVL.

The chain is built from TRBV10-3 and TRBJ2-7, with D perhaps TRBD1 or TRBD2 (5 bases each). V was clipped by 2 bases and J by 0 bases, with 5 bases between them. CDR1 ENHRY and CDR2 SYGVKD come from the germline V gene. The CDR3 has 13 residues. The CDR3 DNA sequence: TGTGCCATCAGTGAGGGGGGCTCCTACGAGCAGTACTTC. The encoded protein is CAISEGGSYEQYF.

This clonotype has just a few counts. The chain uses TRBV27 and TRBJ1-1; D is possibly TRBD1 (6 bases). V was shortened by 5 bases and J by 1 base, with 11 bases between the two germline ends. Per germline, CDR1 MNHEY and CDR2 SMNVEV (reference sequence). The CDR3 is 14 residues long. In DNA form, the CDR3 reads TGTGCCAGCAGTGCCGGGACACAGAACACTGAAGCTTTCTTT. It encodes CASSAGTQNTEAFF.

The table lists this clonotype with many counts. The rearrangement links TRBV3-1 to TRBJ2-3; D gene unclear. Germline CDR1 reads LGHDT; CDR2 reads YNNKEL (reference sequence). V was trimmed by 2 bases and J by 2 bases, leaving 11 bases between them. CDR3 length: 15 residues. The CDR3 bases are TGTGCCAGCAGCCAAAACTCGAGGACCACAGATACGCAGTATTTT. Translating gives CASSQNSRTTDTQYF.

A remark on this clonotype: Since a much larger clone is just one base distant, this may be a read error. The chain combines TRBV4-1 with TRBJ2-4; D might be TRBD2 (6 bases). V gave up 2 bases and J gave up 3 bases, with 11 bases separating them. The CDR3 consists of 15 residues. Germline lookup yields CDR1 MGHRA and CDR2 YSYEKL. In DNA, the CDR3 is TGCGCCAGCAGCCAATTTCAGGGAGGCAAAAACATTCAGTACTTC. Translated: CASSQFQGGKNIQYF.

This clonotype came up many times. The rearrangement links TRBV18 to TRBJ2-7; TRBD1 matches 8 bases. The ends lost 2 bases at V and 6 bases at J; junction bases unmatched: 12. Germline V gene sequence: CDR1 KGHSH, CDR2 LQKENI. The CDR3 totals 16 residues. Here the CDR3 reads CASSPRVRTGLFEQYF. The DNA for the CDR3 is TGTGCCAGCTCACCAAGAGTACGGACAGGGCTTTTCGAGCAGTACTTC. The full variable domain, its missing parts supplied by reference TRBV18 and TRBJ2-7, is NAGVMQNPRHLVRRRGQEARLRCSPMKGHSHVYWYRQLPEEGLKFMVYLQKENIIDESGMPKERFSAEFPKEGPSILRIQQVVRGDSAAYFCASSPRVRTGLFEQYFGPGTRLTVT.

CDR3 nucleotides: TGCGCCAGCAGCCAATATCAGGGAGGTCTGGAGACCCAGTACTTC. Amino acids: CASSQYQGGLETQYF. The J gene is TRBJ2-5, the V gene TRBV4-1; D is possibly TRBD2 (6 bases). This CDR3 has 15 residues. V was pared by 2 bases and J by 5 bases, with 15 bases between. Germline CDR1 and CDR2: MGHRA and YSYEKL.

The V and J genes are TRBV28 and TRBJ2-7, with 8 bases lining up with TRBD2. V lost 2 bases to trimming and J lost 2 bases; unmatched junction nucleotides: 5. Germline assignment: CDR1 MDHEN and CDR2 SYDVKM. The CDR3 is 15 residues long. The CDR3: CASSLPGGATYEQYF. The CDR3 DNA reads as TGTGCCAGCAGTTTACCCGGGGGGGCAACCTACGAGCAGTACTTC.

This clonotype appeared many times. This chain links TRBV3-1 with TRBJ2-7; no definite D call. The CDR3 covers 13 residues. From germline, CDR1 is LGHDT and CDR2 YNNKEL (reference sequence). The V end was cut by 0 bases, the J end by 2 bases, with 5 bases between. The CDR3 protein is CASSQETAYEQYF. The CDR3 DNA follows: TGTGCCAGCAGCCAAGAAACCGCCTACGAGCAGTACTTC.